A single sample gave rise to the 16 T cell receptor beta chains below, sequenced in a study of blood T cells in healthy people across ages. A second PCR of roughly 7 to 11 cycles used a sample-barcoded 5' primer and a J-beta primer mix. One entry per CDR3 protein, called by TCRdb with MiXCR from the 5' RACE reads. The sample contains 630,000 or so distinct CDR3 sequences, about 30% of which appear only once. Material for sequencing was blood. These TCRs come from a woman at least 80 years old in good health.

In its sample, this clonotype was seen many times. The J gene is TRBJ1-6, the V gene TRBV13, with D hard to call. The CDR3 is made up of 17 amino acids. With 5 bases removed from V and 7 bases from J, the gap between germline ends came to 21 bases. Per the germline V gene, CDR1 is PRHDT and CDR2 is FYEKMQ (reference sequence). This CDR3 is CASSPRRVPGENSPLHF. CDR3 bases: TGTGCCAGCAGCCCGCGTCGGGTTCCTGGGGAAAATTCACCCCTCCACTTT.

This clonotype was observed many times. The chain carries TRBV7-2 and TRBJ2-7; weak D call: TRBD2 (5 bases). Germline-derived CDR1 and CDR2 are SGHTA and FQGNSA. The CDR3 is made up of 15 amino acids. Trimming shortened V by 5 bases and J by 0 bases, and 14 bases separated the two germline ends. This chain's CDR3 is CASSPRAVSSYEQYF. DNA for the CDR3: TGTGCCAGCAGCCCACGAGCGGTAAGCTCCTACGAGCAGTACTTC.

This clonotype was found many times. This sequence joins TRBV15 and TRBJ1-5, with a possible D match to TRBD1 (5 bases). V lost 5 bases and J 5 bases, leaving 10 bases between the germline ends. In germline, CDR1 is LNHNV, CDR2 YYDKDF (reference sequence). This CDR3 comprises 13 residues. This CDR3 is CATSVRTHQPQHF. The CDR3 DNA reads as TGTGCCACCAGCGTTCGGACACATCAGCCCCAGCATTTT.

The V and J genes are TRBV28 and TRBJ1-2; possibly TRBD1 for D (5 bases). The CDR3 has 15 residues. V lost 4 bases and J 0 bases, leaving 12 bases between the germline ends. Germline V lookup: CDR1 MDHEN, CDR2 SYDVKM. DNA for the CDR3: TGTGCCAGCAGTTCATCCGGGACCCCTAACTATGGCTACACCTTC. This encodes CASSSSGTPNYGYTF.

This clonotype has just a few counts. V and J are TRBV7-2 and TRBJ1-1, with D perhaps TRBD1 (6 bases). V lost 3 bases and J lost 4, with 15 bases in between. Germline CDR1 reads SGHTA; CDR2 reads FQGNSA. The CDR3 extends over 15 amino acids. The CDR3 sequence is CASSFPKWGRTEAFF. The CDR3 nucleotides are TGTGCCAGCAGCTTCCCGAAGTGGGGGCGCACTGAAGCTTTCTTT.

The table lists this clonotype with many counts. DNA for the CDR3: TGTGCCAGCAGTCTAAGACAGGCCCAAAATGAGCAGTTCTTC. Translating gives CASSLRQAQNEQFF. The rearrangement uses TRBV27 and TRBJ2-1; a possible D gene is TRBD1 (6 bases). V was cut by 5 bases and J by 7 bases, with 15 bases left in between. The CDR3 is 14 amino acids. CDR1 is MNHEY, CDR2 SMNVEV, per germline (reference sequence).

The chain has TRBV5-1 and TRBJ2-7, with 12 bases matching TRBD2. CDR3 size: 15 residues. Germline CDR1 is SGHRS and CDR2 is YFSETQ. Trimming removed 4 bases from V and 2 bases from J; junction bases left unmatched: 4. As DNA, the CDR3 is TGCGCCAGCAGCATACGGACTAGCGGGACCTACGAGCAGTACTTC. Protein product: CASSIRTSGTYEQYF.

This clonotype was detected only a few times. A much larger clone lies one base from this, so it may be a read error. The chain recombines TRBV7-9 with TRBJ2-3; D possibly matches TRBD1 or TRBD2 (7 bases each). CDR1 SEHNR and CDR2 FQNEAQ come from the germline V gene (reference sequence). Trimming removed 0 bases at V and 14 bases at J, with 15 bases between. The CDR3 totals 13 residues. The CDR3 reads CASSLAESGDRYF. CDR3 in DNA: TGTGCCAGCAGCTTAGCGGAAAGCGGGGACAGGTATTTT. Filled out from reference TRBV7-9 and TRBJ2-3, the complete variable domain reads DTGVSQNPRHKITKRGQNVTFRCDPISEHNRLYWYRQTLGQGPEFLTYFQNEAQLEKSRLLSDRFSAERPKGSFSTLEIQRTEQGDSAMYLCASSLAESGDRYFGPGTRLTVL.

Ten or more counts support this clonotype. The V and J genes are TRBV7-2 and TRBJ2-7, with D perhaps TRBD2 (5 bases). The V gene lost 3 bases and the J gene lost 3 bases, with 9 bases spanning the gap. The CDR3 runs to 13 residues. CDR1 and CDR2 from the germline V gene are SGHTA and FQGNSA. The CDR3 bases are TGTGCCAGCAGCTTTGGGGAGCTCTACGAGCAGTACTTC. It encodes CASSFGELYEQYF.

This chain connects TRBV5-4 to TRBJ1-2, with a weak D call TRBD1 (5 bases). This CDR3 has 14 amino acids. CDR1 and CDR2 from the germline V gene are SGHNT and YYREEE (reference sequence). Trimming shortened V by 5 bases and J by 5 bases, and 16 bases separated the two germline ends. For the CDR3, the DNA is TGTGCCAGCAGGCCCAGACAGAAATTGTATGGCTACACCTTC. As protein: CASRPRQKLYGYTF.

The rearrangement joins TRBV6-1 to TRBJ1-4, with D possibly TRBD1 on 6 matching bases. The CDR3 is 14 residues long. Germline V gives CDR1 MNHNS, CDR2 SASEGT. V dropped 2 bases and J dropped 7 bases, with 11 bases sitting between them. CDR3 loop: CASSERGGSEKLFF. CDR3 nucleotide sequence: TGTGCCAGCAGTGAAAGGGGGGGAAGTGAAAAACTGTTTTTT.

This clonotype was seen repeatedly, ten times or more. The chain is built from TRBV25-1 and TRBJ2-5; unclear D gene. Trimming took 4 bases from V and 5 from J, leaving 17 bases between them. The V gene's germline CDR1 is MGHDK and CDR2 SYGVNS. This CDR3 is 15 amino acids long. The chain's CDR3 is CASSAYLSERETQYF. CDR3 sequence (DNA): TGTGCCAGCAGTGCGTATCTTAGTGAACGGGAGACCCAGTACTTC.

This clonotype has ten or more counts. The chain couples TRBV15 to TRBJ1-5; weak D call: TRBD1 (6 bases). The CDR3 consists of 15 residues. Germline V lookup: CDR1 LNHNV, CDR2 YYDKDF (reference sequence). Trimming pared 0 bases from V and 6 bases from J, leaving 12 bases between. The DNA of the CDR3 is TGTGCCACCAGCAGAGATCGGGGGGCCGGTCAGCCCCAGCATTTT. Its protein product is CATSRDRGAGQPQHF.

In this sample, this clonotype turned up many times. The CDR3 sequence: CASSFPGLAGGYF. The CDR3 region has the DNA TGTGCCAGCAGCTTCCCGGGACTAGCGGGGGGGTACTTC. V usage is TRBV7-2 and J usage is TRBJ2-5, with TRBD2 matching over 15 bases. The junction had 3 bases not matched to a gene; V was cut back by 3 bases and J by 13 bases. CDR1 is SGHTA, CDR2 FQGNSA, per germline. The CDR3 extends over 13 amino acids.

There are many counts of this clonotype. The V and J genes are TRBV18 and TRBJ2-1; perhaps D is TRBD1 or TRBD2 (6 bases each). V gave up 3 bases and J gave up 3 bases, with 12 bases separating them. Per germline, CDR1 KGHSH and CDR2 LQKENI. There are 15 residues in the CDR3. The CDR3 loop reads CASSPSGAVYNEQFF. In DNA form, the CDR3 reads TGTGCCAGCTCACCTTCGGGGGCGGTCTACAATGAGCAGTTCTTC.

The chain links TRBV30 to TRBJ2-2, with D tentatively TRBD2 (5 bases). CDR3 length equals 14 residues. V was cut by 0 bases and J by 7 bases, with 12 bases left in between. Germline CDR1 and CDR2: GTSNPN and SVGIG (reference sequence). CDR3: CAWSVGREVGELFF. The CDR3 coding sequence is TGTGCCTGGAGTGTTGGTCGGGAAGTCGGGGAGCTGTTTTTT.